These T cell receptor beta chains were read from a single sample in a study of response to subunit inactivated influenza vaccine. TCRdb redid the calling of the RT-PCR reads with MiXCR, one entry per CDR3 protein. The sample lists about 570,000 distinct CDR3 sequences, about 11% occurring once. Another study also made use of these data, one on T cells expressing NK-cell markers.

Sequences were derived from PBMCs from blood, sampled on the day of vaccination. Receptors originate from a man in his forties or fifties who received an inactivated influenza vaccine. CDR3s include the opening cysteine and the closing phenylalanine or tryptophan. The order of the fields is D gene, V gene, J gene, clone size, CDR3 protein, CDR3 DNA. D genes are given only for firm matches. Clone size is given for some rows only: seen once, a few or many times, or a class if the clone is expanded.

.	TRBV7-9	TRBJ2-5	.	CASSFAPSGRRETQYF	TGTGCCAGCAGCTTCGCCCCTAGTGGGAGGAGGGAGACCCAGTACTTC
.	TRBV29-1	TRBJ1-2	.	CSAGLTKINPVGYTF	TGCAGCGCGGGACTGACAAAGATCAACCCCGTAGGCTACACCTTC
.	TRBV7-8	TRBJ2-2	.	CASSKGRDTGELFF	TGTGCCAGCAGCAAAGGTCGGGACACCGGGGAGCTGTTTTTT
TRBD2	TRBV4-3	TRBJ2-2	few	CASSQASGWGELFF	TGCGCCAGCAGCCAAGCTAGCGGGTGGGGGGAGCTGTTTTTT
TRBD1	TRBV7-8	TRBJ2-4	.	CASSLGTGGMGGNIQYF	TGTGCCAGCAGCTTAGGCACAGGGGGCATGGGGGGAAACATTCAGTACTTC
TRBD1	TRBV5-5	TRBJ1-2	.	CASINHPGQGNYGYTF	TGTGCCAGCATCAATCACCCGGGACAGGGAAACTATGGCTACACCTTC
TRBD2	TRBV29-1	TRBJ2-2	few	CSVRGRGTGELFF	TGCAGCGTTCGCGGGAGAGGTACCGGGGAGCTGTTTTTT
TRBD2	TRBV7-2	TRBJ2-1	many	CASSPWGGHNEQFF	TGTGCCAGCAGCCCGTGGGGGGGTCACAATGAGCAGTTCTTC
.	TRBV20-1	TRBJ1-6	few	CSARDGAYNSPLHF	TGCAGTGCCCGGGACGGAGCCTATAATTCACCCCTCCACTTT
.	TRBV18	TRBJ2-5	few	CASSPIYSVQETQYF	TGTGCCAGCTCACCAATCTACAGCGTTCAAGAGACCCAGTACTTC
TRBD2	TRBV20-1	TRBJ2-7	many	CSARVAGGSYEQYF	TGCAGCGCTAGAGTTGCGGGGGGCTCCTACGAGCAGTACTTC
TRBD1	TRBV5-1	TRBJ2-1	.	CASSGGTGVGYEQFF	TGCGCCAGCAGCGGAGGGACAGGGGTAGGGTATGAGCAGTTCTTC
.	TRBV20-1	TRBJ2-2	.	CSASSRTGELFF	TGCAGTGCTAGTTCGCGGACCGGGGAGCTGTTTTTT
TRBD1	TRBV6-2/TRBV6-3	TRBJ1-5	.	CASHDRAHSNQPQHF	TGTGCCAGCCACGACAGGGCACATAGCAATCAGCCCCAGCATTTT
.	TRBV3-1	TRBJ2-1	few	CASSGRREQFF	TGTGCCAGCAGCGGCCGGCGCGAGCAGTTCTTC
TRBD2	TRBV6-5	TRBJ2-3	.	CASSYRRRTSGASTDTQYF	TGTGCCAGCAGTTACCGTCGACGGACTAGCGGGGCTAGCACAGATACGCAGTATTTT
.	TRBV28	TRBJ2-1	.	CSVEGTYNEQFF	TGTTCCGTTGAGGGGACCTACAATGAGCAGTTCTTC
TRBD2	TRBV20-1	TRBJ2-1	.	CSATPGLAGVSGLDEQFF	TGCAGTGCTACCCCGGGACTAGCGGGAGTTTCGGGGTTAGATGAGCAGTTCTTC
.	TRBV10-3	TRBJ2-3	few	CAISEFASRVTDTQYF	TGTGCCATCAGTGAGTTCGCTAGCAGGGTCACAGATACGCAGTATTTT
.	TRBV12-3/TRBV12-4	TRBJ1-5	many	CASSARSDQPQHF	TGTGCCAGCAGCGCGAGAAGCGATCAGCCCCAGCATTTT
TRBD1	TRBV15	TRBJ2-5	.	CATSRAGGAGETQYF	TGTGCCACCAGCAGAGCAGGGGGCGCGGGAGAGACCCAGTACTTC
TRBD2	TRBV6-2/TRBV6-3	TRBJ2-1	.	CASRRGLGWLDEQFF	TGTGCCAGCAGACGGGGACTAGGGTGGTTGGATGAGCAGTTCTTC
.	TRBV5-1	TRBJ1-1	many	CASSLYSTTEAFF	TGCGCCAGCAGCTTGTACAGTACCACTGAAGCTTTCTTT
TRBD1	TRBV5-1	TRBJ2-3	.	CASSLGSRGLTDTQYF	TGCGCCAGCAGCTTGGGGTCCAGGGGGCTAACAGATACGCAGTATTTT
.	TRBV12-3/TRBV12-4	TRBJ2-3	.	CASSSSSEGADTQYF	TGTGCCAGCAGTTCATCTAGCGAGGGGGCAGATACGCAGTATTTT
.	TRBV11-2	TRBJ2-5	few	CASSLAPPTQETQYF	TGTGCCAGCAGCTTAGCCCCCCCAACTCAAGAGACCCAGTACTTC
.	TRBV5-1	TRBJ1-2	few	CASSSHGGSGYTF	TGCGCCAGCAGCTCGCACGGGGGGAGCGGCTACACCTTC
TRBD1	TRBV5-6	TRBJ2-3	.	CASSLLGTGSLRDTQYF	TGTGCCAGCAGCTTATTGGGGACAGGGTCCCTGAGAGATACGCAGTATTTT
.	TRBV20-1	TRBJ2-1	many	CSASPPLPVQFF	TGCAGTGCTAGTCCTCCCCTCCCCGTGCAGTTCTTC
TRBD1	TRBV7-2	TRBJ2-3	.	CASSFHRGRSTDTQYF	TGTGCCAGCAGCTTTCACAGGGGTCGCAGCACAGATACGCAGTATTTT
.	TRBV6-1	TRBJ1-1	few	CASRDGFFGNTEAFF	TGTGCCAGCAGGGACGGGTTTTTCGGGAACACTGAAGCTTTCTTT
.	TRBV12-3/TRBV12-4	TRBJ2-7	few	CASSLGQLEQYF	TGTGCCAGCAGTTTGGGACAACTCGAGCAGTACTTC
TRBD2	TRBV19	TRBJ2-3	.	CASNPLGRRATDTQYF	TGTGCCAGTAATCCCCTCGGGAGGCGGGCAACAGATACGCAGTATTTT
TRBD2	TRBV29-1	TRBJ2-2	few	CSVGGGSGISAAGELFF	TGCAGCGTTGGGGGCGGTAGCGGGATCTCTGCCGCCGGGGAGCTGTTTTTT
.	TRBV20-1	TRBJ2-1	few	CSAREMAGFTYNEQFF	TGCAGTGCTAGAGAGATGGCAGGTTTTACCTACAATGAGCAGTTCTTC
.	TRBV27	TRBJ2-3	few	CASSPGASADTQYF	TGTGCCAGCAGTCCTGGGGCGAGCGCAGATACGCAGTATTTT
TRBD2	TRBV20-1	TRBJ2-2	few	CSAELAGRQTGELFF	TGCAGTGCCGAACTAGCGGGACGACAAACCGGGGAGCTGTTTTTT
TRBD1	TRBV10-3	TRBJ1-1	few	CATSGTGDSEAFF	TGTGCCACATCCGGGACAGGGGATTCTGAAGCTTTCTTT
TRBD1	TRBV5-1	TRBJ1-3	few	CASSFAGQGNTIYF	TGCGCCAGCAGCTTTGCGGGACAGGGAAACACCATATATTTT
.	TRBV7-9	TRBJ2-7	few	CASSSGSTLINEQYF	TGTGCCAGCAGCTCTGGCTCCACTCTTATCAACGAGCAGTACTTC
.	TRBV4-3	TRBJ2-5	many	CASSQDPGRTQYF	TGCGCCAGCAGCCAAGACCCGGGGAGGACCCAGTACTTC
.	TRBV12-3/TRBV12-4	TRBJ2-2	.	CASRPDSFGELFF	TGTGCCAGCAGGCCCGACTCCTTCGGGGAGCTGTTTTTT